This TCR beta chain came from a study of cytomegalovirus exposure and HLA in healthy donors. PCR was performed using 60 Vbeta and 13 Jbeta primers. Sequenced by immunoSEQ multiplex PCR; TCRdb stores in-frame clones only, minus some. The top ten clones hold roughly 5% of a sample with 75,000 to 100,000 clones, around 81% of them seen once. The CDR3 consists of 13 residues. CDR1 and CDR2 (germline): GTSNPN, SVGIG (reference sequence). Sequencing used PBMCs. J is TRBJ2-3 and V is TRBV30, with D perhaps matching TRBD2 (6 bases). This TCR derives from a man aged 35 to 55 in good health and CMV-seropositive. CDR3 in amino acids: CAHVASGTDTQYF. CDR3 DNA sequence: TGTGCTCATGTGGCTAGCGGCACAGATACGCAGTATTTT.